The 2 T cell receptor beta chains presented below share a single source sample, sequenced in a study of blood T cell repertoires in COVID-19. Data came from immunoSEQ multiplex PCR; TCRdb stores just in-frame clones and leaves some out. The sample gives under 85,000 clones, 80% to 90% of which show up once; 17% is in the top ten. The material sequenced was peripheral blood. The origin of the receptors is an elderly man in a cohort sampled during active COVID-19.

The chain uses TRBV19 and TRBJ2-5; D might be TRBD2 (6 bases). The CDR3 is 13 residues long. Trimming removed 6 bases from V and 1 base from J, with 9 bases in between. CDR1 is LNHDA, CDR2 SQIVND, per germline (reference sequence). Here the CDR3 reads CASRGGGQETQYF. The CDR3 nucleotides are TGTGCCAGTAGGGGGGGTGGCCAAGAGACCCAGTACTTC.

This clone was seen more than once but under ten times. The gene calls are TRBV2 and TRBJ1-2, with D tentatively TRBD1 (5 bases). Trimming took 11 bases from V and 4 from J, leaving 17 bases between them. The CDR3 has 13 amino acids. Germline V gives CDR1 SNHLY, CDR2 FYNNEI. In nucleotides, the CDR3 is TGTGCCGGGCGCCCAGGGCCCCCCTATGGCTACACCTTC. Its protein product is CAGRPGPPYGYTF.